The 18 T cell receptor beta chains below all came from one sample that was sequenced in a study of blood T cell repertoires in COVID-19. Clones were sequenced by immunoSEQ multiplex PCR, and TCRdb holds only the in-frame ones, with some missing. Counted here are 300,000 to 450,000 clones, about 88% occurring once; the ten biggest clones make up about 0.94%. The sample was PBMCs or T cells enriched from blood (not recorded which). These receptors were taken from a woman aged 25 to 39 who had been exposed to COVID-19.

The rearrangement uses TRBV27 and TRBJ1-2; 8 bases fit TRBD1. This CDR3 comprises 14 residues. The V segment lost 5 bases and the J segment 7 bases; nucleotides outside the gene matches: 9. The germline V gene encodes CDR1 MNHEY and CDR2 SMNVEV (reference sequence). The CDR3 DNA reads TGTGCCAGCAGTGTGGACAGGGAATACGGTGGCTACACCTTC. Translating gives CASSVDREYGGYTF.

The rearrangement joins TRBV18 to TRBJ1-4; D unclear. This CDR3 spans 15 amino acids. Germline CDR1 is KGHSH and CDR2 is LQKENI. The V end lost 0 bases, the J end lost 8 bases, and 13 bases lay between the germline ends. CDR3 loop: CASSPPGGVQEKLFF. CDR3 nucleotides: TGTGCCAGCTCACCACCGGGCGGGGTTCAAGAAAAACTGTTTTTT.

V gene TRBV5-1 combines with J gene TRBJ2-7; 7 bases align to TRBD2. V trimming: 0 bases; J trimming: 4 bases; junction bases outside the gene matches: 7. The CDR3 is 15 residues long. Germline V gene data show CDR1 as SGHRS and CDR2 as YFSETQ. CDR3 in DNA: TGCGCCAGCAGCTTGGAGGCGGGAGCGAGGTACGAGCAGTACTTC. It codes for CASSLEAGARYEQYF.

The chain has TRBV18 and TRBJ2-3; tentatively, D is TRBD2 (5 bases). Trimming pared 6 bases from V and 0 bases from J, leaving 13 bases between. CDR1 is KGHSH, CDR2 LQKENI, per germline. This CDR3 comprises 15 residues. The CDR3 protein is CASSPRVTSTDTQYF. CDR3 DNA: TGTGCCAGCTCCCCGCGGGTGACAAGCACAGATACGCAGTATTTT.

This clone was seen only a few times. The chain uses TRBV5-1 and TRBJ1-1; D is undetermined. This CDR3 is 13 amino acids long. Deletions cut 0 bases from V and 6 bases from J, with 9 bases between. The germline V gene encodes CDR1 SGHRS and CDR2 YFSETQ. In nucleotides, the CDR3 is TGCGCCAGCAGCTTGGTTTTTGGCTCTGAAGCTTTCTTT. Translated: CASSLVFGSEAFF.

J is TRBJ2-7 and V is TRBV28, with 8 positions matching TRBD2. The CDR3 sequence is 15 residues long. Germline trimming cut 7 bases from V and 1 base from J; bases unmatched to any gene: 9. Germline V lookup: CDR1 MDHEN, CDR2 SYDVKM. The CDR3, as DNA: TGTGCCAGCATCACGAGCGGGAGTGGGTCCTACGAGCAGTACTTC. Translating gives CASITSGSGSYEQYF.

V usage is TRBV12-3 or TRBV12-4 and J usage is TRBJ2-3; D ambiguous. Trimming removed 7 bases from V and 2 bases from J, with 4 bases in between. The CDR3 runs to 11 residues. CDR3 amino acids: CASTYTDTQYF. CDR3 nucleotides: TGTGCCAGCACCTACACAGATACGCAGTATTTT.

The V gene is TRBV4-2, the J gene TRBJ2-7; D is perhaps TRBD2 (6 bases). Trimming stripped 1 base from V and 2 bases from J, with 12 bases between. There are 15 residues in the CDR3. The germline V gene encodes CDR1 LGHNA and CDR2 YNFKEQ. The CDR3 sequence: CASSQASGHTYEQYF. The CDR3 DNA reads TGTGCCAGCAGCCAAGCCAGCGGGCATACCTACGAGCAGTACTTC.

The CDR3: CASNWAIEEKLFF. The CDR3 nucleotides read TGTGCCAGTAATTGGGCTATAGAAGAAAAACTGTTTTTT. J is TRBJ1-4 and V is TRBV19; D remains unclear. CDR3 size: 13 residues. Germline assignment: CDR1 LNHDA and CDR2 SQIVND (reference sequence). V lost 7 bases and J lost 8, with 14 bases in between. The full variable domain, with the rest looked up from reference TRBV19 and TRBJ1-4, is DGGITQSPKYLFRKEGQNVTLSCEQNLNHDAMYWYRQDPGQGLRLIYYSQIVNDFQKGDIAEGYSVSREKKESFPLTVTSAQKNPTAFYLCASNWAIEEKLFFGSGTQLSVL.

The chain employs TRBV28 and TRBJ2-7; the match to TRBD1 covers 9 bases. Germline V gives CDR1 MDHEN, CDR2 SYDVKM. The J segment lost 5 bases and the V segment lost 6 bases, leaving 8 bases of the junction unmatched. CDR3 length: 14 residues. The CDR3 protein is CASSQPGQGNEQYF. In nucleotides, the CDR3 is TGTGCCAGCAGCCAGCCGGGACAGGGCAACGAGCAGTACTTC.

This clone was counted only a few times. The CDR3 is CASTLRDTRNDSPLHF. The CDR3, as DNA: TGTGCCAGCACCCTTCGGGACACCCGGAATGATTCACCCCTCCACTTT. The chain is built from TRBV2 and TRBJ1-6; D is possibly TRBD1 (6 bases). This CDR3 spans 16 amino acids. Germline V gives CDR1 SNHLY, CDR2 FYNNEI. Trimming shortened V by 7 bases and J by 8 bases, and 21 bases separated the two germline ends.

V and J are TRBV19 and TRBJ2-7; 7 bases fit TRBD2. Looked up from germline, CDR1 is LNHDA and CDR2 is SQIVND (reference sequence). CDR3 length: 14 amino acids. V lost 5 bases and J lost 0; bases outside the gene matches: 4. The CDR3 spells CASSRGGPSYEQYF. CDR3 bases: TGTGCCAGTAGTCGCGGGGGACCCTCCTACGAGCAGTACTTC.

This chain links TRBV27 with TRBJ1-5; D uncertain. CDR1 is MNHEY, CDR2 SMNVEV, per germline (reference sequence). The CDR3 extends over 18 amino acids. Trimming shortened V by 2 bases and J by 4 bases, and 21 bases separated the two germline ends. In DNA, the CDR3 is TGTGCCAGCAGTTTAGAGGGTTCGCGAACACGGCGGAATCAGCCCCAGCATTTT. Translated, it gives CASSLEGSRTRRNQPQHF.

The V gene is TRBV24-1, the J gene TRBJ2-7; tentative D call: TRBD2 (6 bases). The CDR3 has 12 amino acids. Looked up from germline, CDR1 is KGHDR and CDR2 is SFDVKD. Trimming took off 4 bases at V and 12 bases at J, with 15 bases between the two ends. The CDR3 loop reads CATSEEGTLRYF. The CDR3 DNA is TGTGCCACCAGTGAGGAGGGGACCCTAAGGTACTTC.

V and J are TRBV18 and TRBJ1-2; 7 bases line up with TRBD1. V gave up 3 bases and J gave up 5 bases; unmatched junction bases: 9. The V gene's germline CDR1 is KGHSH and CDR2 LQKENI. The CDR3 contains 15 residues. The CDR3 sequence: CASSPGQTPSYGYTF. The CDR3 DNA reads TGTGCCAGCTCACCGGGACAGACCCCCTCGTATGGCTACACCTTC.

This chain connects TRBV7-9 to TRBJ2-1; 7 nucleotides align to TRBD1. J gave up 6 bases and V 5 bases, and 7 bases lay outside the gene matches. Looked up from germline, CDR1 is SEHNR and CDR2 is FQNEAQ (reference sequence). The CDR3 loop spans 14 amino acids. Here the CDR3 reads CASSTRQGFNEQFF. The CDR3 bases are TGTGCCAGCAGCACCCGACAGGGTTTCAATGAGCAGTTCTTC.

This sequence joins TRBV10-1 and TRBJ2-1; TRBD1 agrees at 8 bases. The CDR3 loop spans 15 amino acids. The trim removed 8 bases at V and 3 bases at J, leaving 9 bases unmatched. Germline V lookup: CDR1 WNHNN, CDR2 SYGVQD (reference sequence). This CDR3 reads CASAPTGQDYNEQFF. The CDR3 DNA sequence: TGCGCCAGCGCGCCCACGGGACAGGACTACAATGAGCAGTTCTTC.

This chain links TRBV28 with TRBJ2-7; 7 bases are a match to TRBD2. Germline V gives CDR1 MDHEN, CDR2 SYDVKM. With V trimmed by 5 bases and J by 11 bases, 15 bases remained unmatched. The CDR3 runs 14 residues. This CDR3 is CASSTLGGWAGEYF. The CDR3 DNA reads as TGTGCCAGCAGTACCTTGGGGGGGTGGGCAGGAGAGTACTTC.